The rows below give T cell receptor beta chains drawn from one sample of a study of CD8 T cells in Susac syndrome. MiXCR, run by TCRdb on the immunoSEQ multiplex PCR reads, gives a single entry per CDR3 protein. The sample consists of 77,000 or so distinct CDR3 sequences, around 93% of them appearing once. Sequenced input: CD4+ T cells from PBMCs. Source of these receptors: a human donor with Susac syndrome. CDR3s leave out the opening cysteine and the closing phenylalanine or tryptophan. The D gene is left open where the match is weak. Clone sizes are given selectively: once, few, many, or a class where the clone is expanded.

j_call d_call v_call clone_size cdr3_aa
TRBJ2-2 NA TRBV9 NA ASSVVGQPAGELF
TRBJ2-1 NA TRBV24-1 NA ATSDPRRINEQF
TRBJ1-1 NA TRBV18 NA ASSPGLQEKAF
TRBJ2-7 NA TRBV20-1 NA SASKIEQY
TRBJ1-3 TRBD1 TRBV9 NA ASSARSTGTGFSGNTIY
TRBJ2-5 NA TRBV12-3/TRBV12-4 once ASSYRGLLGETQY
TRBJ2-3 NA TRBV14 few ASSHTDTQY
TRBJ2-1 TRBD2 TRBV28 NA ASSSKRERFNEQF
TRBJ1-6 NA TRBV7-4 NA ASSLDGGGRVSPLH
TRBJ2-2 NA TRBV18 NA ASSPAGTAFSGELF
TRBJ2-1 TRBD1 TRBV29-1 few SVEGGTGVRNEQF
TRBJ2-3 TRBD2 TRBV14 NA ASSQDERGGPNTQY
TRBJ2-7 NA TRBV7-2 NA ASSLSQYEQY
TRBJ1-1 NA TRBV11-1 NA ASSLALRRQNTEAF
TRBJ1-5 TRBD1 TRBV6-5 NA ASSPVVGGSQPQH
TRBJ1-5 NA TRBV6-2/TRBV6-3 NA ASSLQSLNQPQH
TRBJ2-1 TRBD2 TRBV2 NA ASSGTSGRSFEQF
TRBJ2-7 NA TRBV5-6 few ASSLKGQQY
TRBJ1-2 NA TRBV11-2 NA ASSLDLVPNYGYT
TRBJ2-7 TRBD2 TRBV25-1 NA ASSASGTSGKYEQY
TRBJ1-5 NA TRBV6-1 NA ASRAGGGGSNQPQH
TRBJ2-5 NA TRBV7-2 NA ASSRRGLQETQY
TRBJ2-1 TRBD2 TRBV4-2 NA ASSQNREREEQF
TRBJ2-5 TRBD2 TRBV12-3/TRBV12-4 NA ASSWGGSGSIETQY
TRBJ1-3 NA TRBV12-3/TRBV12-4 once ASREGSPGNTIY
TRBJ2-7 NA TRBV20-1 NA SAPGGPYYEQY
TRBJ2-4 NA TRBV6-2/TRBV6-3 few ASRLSVRKNIQY
TRBJ1-2 NA TRBV18 NA ASSPGQGEVYT
TRBJ2-1 NA TRBV6-2/TRBV6-3 NA ASSAYYNEQF
TRBJ2-3 TRBD1 TRBV7-6 NA ASSSRTGSTDTQY